Given below is one T cell receptor beta chain in context. Its antigen is not known. CD45RA+ naive and CD45RA-negative memory subsets were separated from CD4+ cells. The CDR3 has 14 amino acids. Unmatched junction bases numbered 7, after V lost 5 bases and J lost 8 bases. The germline CDR1 and CDR2 sequences are PRHDT and FYEKMQ (reference sequence). This specimen belongs to a study of shared clonotypes between healthy human individuals. Study outcomes and limitations: It was the few donors that limited the genetic and exposure-history diversity represented. Clonotype sharing among the donors was expected to vary with sequencing depth.

Over several immunoSEQ plates, each subset's genomic DNA was distributed in even portions. Profiling relied on immunoSEQ multiplex PCR, and the TCRdb table lists in-frame clones only, not all of them. The sample yields about 2 million clones, roughly 94% seen once. Input material: naive CD4+ T cells sorted from blood. The subset: CD45RA+ positively selected. The chain uses TRBV13 and TRBJ2-1, with 9 bases lining up with TRBD1. The source of this sequence is a man aged 18 to 29 in good health. The CDR3 sequence: CASSMGQGSHEQFF. The CDR3 nucleotides read TGTGCCAGCAGCATGGGACAGGGAAGCCATGAGCAGTTCTTC.